This T cell receptor (beta chain) was obtained from a study of regulatory T cells in long-lasting Graves disease. Time point of the sample: persistent/refractory GD, antithyroid drugs over 5 years with positive TRAb. PBMCs provided the RNA from which the TCR library was made. According to the study, TCR beta libraries were built with iRepertoire HTBI primers and CDR3-region Arm-PCR. TCRdb re-called the multiplex PCR reads through MiXCR, storing one row per CDR3 protein. The profile covers fewer than 550,000 distinct CDR3 sequences, with 20% to 25% appearing a single time and roughly 7.7% taken by the ten largest. V shed 6 bases, J shed 5 bases, and the junction held 19 bases outside the gene matches. The germline V gene has CDR1 MDHEN and CDR2 SYDVKM. The CDR3 is made up of 18 amino acids.

V and J are TRBV28 and TRBJ2-3; 8 bases are shared with TRBD2. Sequencing used peripheral blood mononuclear cells (PBMCs), obtained when the disease was refractory, from a patient treated with antithyroid drugs. The sequence was collected from a female donor with Graves disease. The DNA of the CDR3 is TGTGCCAGCAGCTCCATGGGTACTAGCGGAACCGCAATAGATACGCAGTATTTT. Amino acid sequence: CASSSMGTSGTAIDTQYF.